What follows are 29 T cell receptor beta chains derived from one specimen sequenced in a study of CD8+CD57+ T cells in acquired aplastic anemia. Patients sequenced had flow cytometry evidence of CD8+CD57+ cell expansion. Genomic DNA constituted the template upon which TCR beta VDJ and CDR3 profiling was performed. Each CDR3 protein is one row after TCRdb ran MiXCR on the reads. Of around 500,000 distinct CDR3 sequences in the sample, 25% to 40% are singletons; the top ten hold 0.7% to 1%. The material sequenced was sorted CD4+, CD8+, or CD8+CD57+ T cells (not recorded which) from PBMCs. These receptors were taken from a human donor with aplastic anemia.

Comment on this clonotype: This may be a read error, as it is one base from a much larger clone. V is TRBV4-1 and J is TRBJ1-2, with 9 bases fitting TRBD1. This CDR3 has 14 amino acids. Germline-derived CDR1 and CDR2 are MGHRA and YSYEKL. This CDR3 reads CSSSQPDRGYGYTF. The CDR3 nucleotides are TGCTCCAGCAGCCAACCGGACAGGGGCTATGGCTACACCTTC.

The chain carries TRBV15 and TRBJ1-3; 8 positions match TRBD1. The trim removed 1 base at V and 8 bases at J, leaving 13 bases unmatched. The CDR3 is made up of 17 amino acids. Germline V gene data show CDR1 as LNHNV and CDR2 as YYDKDF (reference sequence). The CDR3 reads CATSRGVGQVYGYTIYF. CDR3 bases: TGTGCCACCAGCAGAGGGGTGGGACAGGTCTATGGCTACACCATATATTTT.

This clonotype was recorded many times. The genes are TRBV7-2 and TRBJ2-3, with unresolved D. The germline CDR1 and CDR2 sequences are SGHTA and FQGNSA. This CDR3 is built from 11 residues. V was shortened by 3 bases and J by 5 bases, with 3 bases between the two germline ends. The CDR3 protein is CASSFKDTQYF. CDR3 DNA: TGTGCCAGCAGCTTCAAAGATACGCAGTATTTT.

This clonotype was found a few times. Without the conserved terminal phenylalanine or tryptophan, this CDR3 likely stems from a read error. The chain links TRBV7-9 to TRBJ2-2, with 7 bases aligning to TRBD2. The CDR3 is made up of 13 amino acids. V lost 7 bases and J lost 6; bases outside the gene matches: 5. Germline assignment: CDR1 SEHNR and CDR2 FQNEAQ (reference sequence). The CDR3 bases are TGTGCCAGCACCGGGGGGAGCGCCGGGGAGCTGTTTTCT. Protein product: CASTGGSAGELFS.

V usage is TRBV12-3 or TRBV12-4 and J usage is TRBJ2-6, with 8 bases matching TRBD1. J lost 4 bases, V lost 9 bases, and 5 bases had no gene match. The CDR3 totals 14 residues. The CDR3, as DNA: TGTGCCAGTGGTCAGGGGGCCGGGGCCAACGTCCTGACTTTC. Translating it yields CASGQGAGANVLTF.

CDR3 protein: CAWSVHYRDYEQYF. The CDR3 nucleotides are TGTGCCTGGAGTGTACATTACAGGGACTACGAGCAGTACTTC. This chain links TRBV30 with TRBJ2-7; D perhaps matches TRBD1 (6 bases). Trimming removed 0 bases from V and 3 bases from J, with 12 bases in between. The CDR3 loop spans 14 amino acids. Germline V CDR1 and CDR2: GTSNPN, SVGIG (reference sequence).

This clonotype was counted at least ten times. The V gene is TRBV9, the J gene TRBJ1-1; 8 positions agree with TRBD1. Looked up from germline, CDR1 is SGDLS and CDR2 is YYNGEE. V was clipped by 4 bases and J by 5 bases; unmatched bases: 4. CDR3 length equals 13 residues. CDR3: CASSLRQGTEAFF. The CDR3 nucleotides are TGTGCCAGCAGCCTACGACAGGGGACTGAAGCTTTCTTT.

V and J are TRBV7-6 and TRBJ2-1, with D unresolved. Trimming removed 5 bases from V and 0 bases from J, with 11 bases in between. Germline lookup yields CDR1 SGHVS and CDR2 FNYEAQ. This CDR3 is 15 amino acids long. The CDR3 region has the DNA TGTGCCAGCAGCAATCTAGTAGCCTCCTACAATGAGCAGTTCTTC. It codes for CASSNLVASYNEQFF.

This clonotype has at least ten counts. The chain joins TRBV10-3 to TRBJ2-7, with 14 bases fitting TRBD2. There are 15 residues in the CDR3. CDR1 and CDR2 from the germline V gene are ENHRY and SYGVKD. V was clipped by 4 bases and J by 6 bases; unmatched bases: 5. CDR3 residues: CAISGTSGRLSEQYF. CDR3 in DNA: TGTGCCATCAGTGGGACTAGCGGGAGGTTGTCCGAGCAGTACTTC.

This clonotype was recorded many times. This chain uses TRBV12-3 or TRBV12-4 with TRBJ2-7; D perhaps matches TRBD1 (5 bases). V was shortened by 3 bases and J by 3 bases, with 9 bases between the two germline ends. The CDR3 is 13 residues long. The CDR3 region is CASSFKQGYEQYF. Written as DNA, the CDR3 is TGTGCCAGCAGTTTTAAGCAGGGCTACGAGCAGTACTTC.

This clonotype was counted at least ten times. The chain combines TRBV5-5 with TRBJ1-5; possibly TRBD1 for D (5 bases). The CDR3 runs 14 residues. With 1 base removed from V and 5 bases from J, the gap between germline ends came to 10 bases. Germline V gene sequence: CDR1 SGHKS, CDR2 YYEKEE (reference sequence). The CDR3 DNA follows: TGTGCCAGCAGCTTGTTCAGGGCCGATCAGCCCCAGCATTTT. Translating gives CASSLFRADQPQHF. Combining the CDR3 with reference TRBV5-5 and TRBJ1-5 gives the whole variable domain DAGVTQSPTHLIKTRGQQVTLRCSPISGHKSVSWYQQVLGQGPQFIFQYYEKEERGRGNFPDRFSARQFPNYSSELNVNALLLGDSALYLCASSLFRADQPQHFGDGTRLSIL.

The chain joins TRBV5-4 to TRBJ1-2; 10 nucleotides agree with TRBD1. The CDR3 has 15 residues. Germline V gene lookup returns CDR1 SGHNT and CDR2 YYREEE (reference sequence). Trimming at V came to 6 bases and at J to 6 bases, leaving 11 bases not matched to a gene. CDR3 in DNA: TGTGCCAGCATCCTATTCCCCGGGACAGGGGATGGCTACACCTTC. Amino acids: CASILFPGTGDGYTF.

This clonotype was found a few times. The chain couples TRBV20-1 to TRBJ2-1; 14 bases agree with TRBD2. The junction had 6 bases not matched to a gene; V was cut back by 0 bases and J by 14 bases. The germline CDR1 and CDR2 sequences are DFQATT and SNEGSKA (reference sequence). CDR3 length: 14 amino acids. CDR3 coding DNA: TGCAGTGCTAGAGATTCGGGACTAGCGGGAGCTGAGTTCTTC. It translates to CSARDSGLAGAEFF.

The rearrangement uses TRBV18 and TRBJ2-3; D gene unclear. V dropped 5 bases and J dropped 4 bases, with 16 bases sitting between them. CDR3 length equals 15 residues. Germline V lookup: CDR1 KGHSH, CDR2 LQKENI. For the CDR3, the DNA is TGTGCCAGCTCATCACTCCTCGAACAATCAGATACGCAGTATTTT. It encodes CASSSLLEQSDTQYF.

The J gene is TRBJ2-2, the V gene TRBV5-1; 7 nucleotides agree with TRBD1. Losses at the gene ends were 4 bases for V and 4 bases for J; bases not matched to a gene: 10. The CDR3 has 16 residues. The germline gives CDR1 SGHRS, CDR2 YFSETQ. In DNA, the CDR3 is TGCGCCAGCAGCGTGTACCGGGACAGAGGCACCGGGGAGCTGTTTTTT. The encoded protein is CASSVYRDRGTGELFF.

The table lists this clonotype with a count of one. The chain recombines TRBV10-2 with TRBJ1-4; D may be TRBD1 (5 bases). The CDR3 sequence is 16 residues long. Trimming left V 6 bases short and J 3 bases short, with 17 bases between. The germline V gene encodes CDR1 WSHSY and CDR2 SAAADI. The CDR3 spells CASSHTREVANEKLFF. CDR3 DNA: TGCGCCAGCAGCCACACCAGGGAGGTGGCTAATGAAAAACTGTTTTTT.

This clonotype was seen repeatedly, ten times or more. J is TRBJ2-2 and V is TRBV10-1, with 10 bases that match TRBD2. The V and J ends lost 2 bases and 5 bases, in that order; junction bases with no gene match: 8. Germline-derived CDR1 and CDR2 are WNHNN and SYGVQD (reference sequence). The CDR3 has 17 amino acids. The CDR3, as DNA: TGCGCCAGCAGTGAGGTGGGGATAGCGGGAGGAACCGGGGAGCTGTTTTTT. It yields the protein CASSEVGIAGGTGELFF.

This clonotype was counted only a few times. Possible read error: a much larger clone is one base away. V usage is TRBV19 and J usage is TRBJ1-5, with 7 bases identical to TRBD1. CDR3 length: 14 residues. The V gene's germline CDR1 is LNHDA and CDR2 SQIVND (reference sequence). V shed 5 bases, J shed 4 bases, and the junction held 5 bases outside the gene matches. CDR3 DNA sequence: TGTGCCAGTAGTTCAGGGGGGTTTAATCAGCCCCAGCATTTT. Translating gives CASSSGGFNQPQHF.

The CDR3 region is CASSQGAGGNEQFF. CDR3 sequence (DNA): TGCGCCAGCAGCCAAGGTGCAGGGGGCAATGAGCAGTTCTTC. This chain links TRBV4-1 with TRBJ2-1; 7 bases agree with TRBD1. CDR1 MGHRA and CDR2 YSYEKL come from the germline V gene. This CDR3 comprises 14 residues. V shed 1 base and J 6 bases; nucleotides not matched to a gene: 3.

This clonotype was found many times. This sequence joins TRBV29-1 and TRBJ2-4; 7 positions agree with TRBD1. CDR3 length: 15 amino acids. Germline CDR1 SQVTM, CDR2 ANQGSEA. V was clipped by 2 bases and J by 0 bases; unmatched bases: 4. The CDR3 here is CSVERAGGAKNIQYF. DNA for the CDR3: TGCAGCGTTGAAAGGGCAGGGGGAGCCAAAAACATTCAGTACTTC.

This clonotype was seen many times. V usage is TRBV19 and J usage is TRBJ2-3, with 10 bases identical to TRBD1. CDR1 is LNHDA, CDR2 SQIVND, per germline (reference sequence). V dropped 9 bases and J dropped 4; count of bases not matched to a gene: 4. This CDR3 has 13 amino acids. The CDR3 nucleotides are TGTGCCAGCCGGACAGGGGGGCCAGATACGCAGTATTTT. Encoded protein: CASRTGGPDTQYF.

In its sample, this clonotype was seen many times. The rearrangement joins TRBV2 to TRBJ2-7; D possibly matches TRBD1 or TRBD2 (5 bases each). V lost 6 bases and J lost 2, with 14 bases in between. CDR1 is SNHLY and CDR2 is FYNNEI in the germline V gene. This CDR3 is built from 14 residues. The CDR3 is CASRMGVGTYEQYF. The CDR3 region has the DNA TGTGCCAGCAGGATGGGGGTAGGGACCTACGAGCAGTACTTC.

The rearrangement joins TRBV19 to TRBJ1-5; tentatively, D is TRBD1 (5 bases). The CDR3 has 13 amino acids. Germline V gives CDR1 LNHDA, CDR2 SQIVND (reference sequence). Trimming pared 10 bases from V and 1 base from J, leaving 11 bases between. The CDR3 region has the DNA TGTGCCATATTTTCAGGGAGCAATCAGCCCCAGCATTTT. Its translation: CAIFSGSNQPQHF.

This clonotype was counted ten times or more. V gene TRBV19 combines with J gene TRBJ1-6; TRBD1 agrees at 7 bases. The CDR3 totals 15 residues. Germline CDR1 and CDR2: LNHDA and SQIVND (reference sequence). After removal of 5 bases from V and 10 bases from J, the junction contained 11 bases not matched to a gene. The DNA of the CDR3 is TGTGCCAGTAGTCAAAGACAGGGCCTAAACTCACCCCTCCACTTT. This codes for CASSQRQGLNSPLHF. Looking up the rest from reference TRBV19 and TRBJ1-6 gives the full variable domain: DGGITQSPKYLFRKEGQNVTLSCEQNLNHDAMYWYRQDPGQGLRLIYYSQIVNDFQKGDIAEGYSVSREKKESFPLTVTSAQKNPTAFYLCASSQRQGLNSPLHFGNGTRLTVT.

This clonotype came up many times. The chain uses TRBV2 and TRBJ2-7; 8 nucleotides align to TRBD1. The CDR3 totals 15 residues. Germline lookup yields CDR1 SNHLY and CDR2 FYNNEI. After removal of 0 bases from V and 7 bases from J, the junction contained 8 bases not matched to a gene. The CDR3 coding sequence is TGTGCCAGCAGTGAAGCGCGTCGGACAGGGTGGGAGCAGTACTTC. This encodes CASSEARRTGWEQYF. The whole variable domain, filled in from reference TRBV2 and TRBJ2-7, reads EPEVTQTPSHQVTQMGQEVILRCVPISNHLYFYWYRQILGQKVEFLVSFYNNEISEKSEIFDDQFSVERPDGSNFTLKIRSTKLEDSAMYFCASSEARRTGWEQYFGPGTRLTVT.

This clonotype was seen ten or more times. The chain has TRBV4-1 and TRBJ1-5, with D possibly being TRBD1 (6 bases). Germline V lookup: CDR1 MGHRA, CDR2 YSYEKL. Between the trimmed V and J ends, which lost 3 bases and 5 bases, there was a span of 14 bases. This CDR3 has 15 amino acids. CDR3 coding DNA: TGCGCCAGCAGCCAGGCCTCAGGGGTCGATCAGCCCCAGCATTTT. Encoded protein: CASSQASGVDQPQHF.

The V gene is TRBV3-1, the J gene TRBJ1-2, with unresolved D. The CDR3 contains 14 residues. The V end was cut by 4 bases, the J end by 5 bases, with 14 bases between. Germline V gene data show CDR1 as LGHDT and CDR2 as YNNKEL (reference sequence). DNA of the CDR3: TGTGCCAGCAGCCCTCCCGGACTGGCATATGGCTACACCTTC. Translation gives CASSPPGLAYGYTF.

The gene calls are TRBV7-2 and TRBJ2-7; TRBD2 matches 10 bases. J lost 7 bases, V lost 2 bases, and 5 bases had no gene match. Germline CDR1 reads SGHTA; CDR2 reads FQGNSA. The CDR3 loop spans 14 amino acids. CDR3 residues: CASSLLAGGREQYF. The CDR3 DNA is TGTGCCAGCAGCTTATTAGCGGGAGGTAGGGAGCAGTACTTC.

This clonotype was detected only a few times. The chain carries TRBV10-3 and TRBJ2-7; 8 positions agree with TRBD1. The CDR3 covers 17 residues. Germline values: CDR1 ENHRY, CDR2 SYGVKD. Trimming cost V 2 bases and J 4 bases; bases outside gene matches: 13. The CDR3 region is CAISENPPDRGPYEQYV. CDR3 DNA sequence: TGTGCCATCAGTGAGAACCCCCCTGACAGGGGCCCGTACGAGCAGTACGTC.